A single TCR beta chain is shown here with its context. Its cognate antigen is unknown. This record belongs to a study of T cells after posttransplantation cyclophosphamide. The assay was immunoSEQ multiplex PCR, and TCRdb's table has in-frame clones only and misses some. The sample records just under 20,000 clones, around 90% being singletons. Germline V gene data show CDR1 as SGDLS and CDR2 as YYNGEE. V lost 2 bases and J 0 bases, leaving 15 bases between the germline ends. The CDR3 is 17 residues long. The study's findings and limits: After PTCy, TRB diversity resembled that of CNI/methotrexate controls. Skin or GI-infiltrating T cells shared few TRB sequences with blood.

Cyclophosphamide on days +3 and +4 followed busulfan-fludarabine conditioning and a marrow graft. The input for sequencing was PBMCs, taken after allogeneic stem cell transplant with posttransplant cyclophosphamide. This clonotype was obtained from a female patient between 40 and 55 years old who received an allogeneic stem cell transplant from a related donor, was CMV-positive, and had no GVHD. Some T cells may be provided by the graft donor. The gene calls are TRBV9 and TRBJ2-1; perhaps TRBD2 as D (5 bases). CDR3 nucleotide sequence: TGTGCCAGCAGCGTTAGGTCCGGGGTGGGCTCCTACAATGAGCAGTTCTTC. Protein sequence: CASSVRSGVGSYNEQFF.